This passage covers 16 T cell receptor beta chains from one sample sequenced in a study of radiotherapy plus CTLA-4 blockade in lung cancer. Profiling relied on immunoSEQ multiplex PCR, and the TCRdb table lists in-frame clones only, not all of them. The table has approximately 46,000 clones, 70% to 90% seen once. This specimen consisted of peripheral blood, obtained from a patient treated with radiotherapy plus ipilimumab. The receptors shown here come from a human donor with non-small cell lung cancer whose response to radiotherapy plus ipilimumab could not be evaluated.

The V and J genes are TRBV5-1 and TRBJ2-5, with D perhaps TRBD1 (5 bases). The end of the DNA fits TRBJ2-7 better, so the J call may be wrong. The CDR3 contains 15 residues. Per the germline V gene, CDR1 is SGHRS and CDR2 is YFSETQ. The CDR3 nucleotides are TGCGCCAGCAGCTTGGCCTTGGGGCACTCCTACGAGCAGTACTTC. Amino acid sequence: CASSLALGHSYEQYF.

This clone was seen once. The chain employs TRBV4-2 and TRBJ2-1; TRBD2 matches at 12 bases. Germline V gives CDR1 LGHNA, CDR2 YNFKEQ. The V and J ends lost 4 bases and 4 bases, in that order; junction bases with no gene match: 14. The CDR3 extends over 19 amino acids. The CDR3 DNA is TGTGCCAGCAGCCCGACTAGCGGGAGAATGGGGGATTCTTACAATGAGCAGTTCTTC. This gives the protein CASSPTSGRMGDSYNEQFF.

Regarding this clone: Mismatch with germline at one junction end may stem from a read error. V is TRBV5-1 and J is TRBJ2-7, with TRBD2 matching 7 bases. The CDR3 is made up of 15 amino acids. CDR1 and CDR2 (germline): SGHRS, YFSETQ. CDR3 region: CASRFGRDYSYEQYF. Written as DNA, the CDR3 is TGCGCCAGCCGCTTCGGCAGGGACTACTCCTACGAGCAGTACTTC.

This sequence joins TRBV11-2 and TRBJ2-2, with D tentatively TRBD2 (6 bases). This CDR3 is built from 14 residues. Germline V gene data show CDR1 as SGHAT and CDR2 as FQNNGV. V was pared by 2 bases and J by 6 bases, with 10 bases between. The CDR3 loop reads CASSLHRGSGELFF. The CDR3 DNA reads as TGTGCCAGCAGCTTACATCGGGGGTCCGGGGAGCTGTTTTTT.

This clone was recorded once. The DNA of the CDR3 is TGTGCCATCAGGGACAGGAACTCTGGAAACACCATATATTTT. Translated, it gives CAIRDRNSGNTIYF. The chain is built from TRBV10-3 and TRBJ1-3, with 7 bases identical to TRBD1. Trimming cost V 6 bases and J 0 bases; bases outside gene matches: 2. Germline CDR1 is ENHRY and CDR2 is SYGVKD. The CDR3 totals 14 residues.

This chain connects TRBV10-3 to TRBJ1-2, with D tentatively TRBD1 (5 bases). Germline V gene data show CDR1 as ENHRY and CDR2 as SYGVKD. V gave up 0 bases and J gave up 3 bases, with 14 bases separating them. This CDR3 is 16 amino acids long. CDR3 protein: CAISESSPGDDYGYTF. The CDR3, as DNA: TGTGCCATCAGTGAGTCGTCCCCGGGGGATGACTATGGCTACACCTTC.

V and J are TRBV28 and TRBJ1-3; D is possibly TRBD1 (5 bases). Germline V gene data show CDR1 as MDHEN and CDR2 as SYDVKM. The CDR3 runs 13 residues. Between the trimmed V and J ends, which lost 7 bases and 3 bases, there was a span of 10 bases. CDR3 nucleotide sequence: TGTGCCAGCATCTCCAGGGTTGGAAACACCATATATTTT. Protein sequence: CASISRVGNTIYF.

The rearrangement joins TRBV5-1 to TRBJ2-5, with TRBD1 identical over 10 bases. This CDR3 is 16 amino acids long. Germline V CDR1 and CDR2: SGHRS, YFSETQ. The ends lost 0 bases at V and 1 base at J; junction bases unmatched: 3. In DNA, the CDR3 is TGCGCCAGCAGCTTGGGGGACAGGGGCCCCCAAGAGACCCAGTACTTC. Translation gives CASSLGDRGPQETQYF.

This clone has only one observation. This chain links TRBV19 with TRBJ2-1; 11 bases fit TRBD1. The CDR3 is 17 residues long. Per germline, CDR1 LNHDA and CDR2 SQIVND (reference sequence). Trimming took 6 bases from V and 3 from J; bases not matched to a gene: 10. The CDR3: CASSPGGGTGGYNEQFF. The DNA of the CDR3 is TGTGCCAGTAGCCCCGGCGGAGGGACAGGGGGCTACAATGAGCAGTTCTTC.

CDR3 sequence reads: CASSLRTGNTEAFF. The CDR3 bases are TGCGCCAGCAGCTTAAGGACAGGGAACACTGAAGCTTTCTTT. The chain joins TRBV5-1 to TRBJ1-1; 7 nucleotides agree with TRBD1. This CDR3 spans 14 amino acids. CDR1 is SGHRS and CDR2 is YFSETQ in the germline V gene. V trimming: 2 bases; J trimming: 1 base; junction bases outside the gene matches: 2.

Here the CDR3 reads CASSANPGQGVYEQYF. CDR3 nucleotides: TGTGCCAGCAGTGCGAACCCGGGACAGGGGGTCTACGAGCAGTACTTC. J is TRBJ2-7 and V is TRBV6-1, with 11 bases aligning to TRBD1. V trimming: 4 bases; J trimming: 3 bases; junction bases outside the gene matches: 8. CDR1 is MNHNS, CDR2 SASEGT, per germline. The CDR3 consists of 16 residues.

The chain joins TRBV28 to TRBJ2-7; the D gene is possibly TRBD1 (5 bases). Deletions cut 3 bases from V and 0 bases from J, with 9 bases between. Germline loops: CDR1 MDHEN, CDR2 SYDVKM. This CDR3 spans 14 amino acids. CDR3 nucleotides: TGTGCCAGCAGTTTTAGGGGTATCTCCTACGAGCAGTACTTC. Amino acids: CASSFRGISYEQYF. Looking up the rest from reference TRBV28 and TRBJ2-7 gives the full variable domain: DVKVTQSSRYLVKRTGEKVFLECVQDMDHENMFWYRQDPGLGLRLIYFSYDVKMKEKGDIPEGYSVSREKKERFSLILESASTNQTSMYLCASSFRGISYEQYFGPGTRLTVT.

The genes are TRBV15 and TRBJ2-7, with 8 bases identical to TRBD2. The CDR3 covers 20 residues. V shed 0 bases, J shed 3 bases, and the junction held 19 bases outside the gene matches. Per the germline V gene, CDR1 is LNHNV and CDR2 is YYDKDF (reference sequence). The CDR3: CATSRDLRQGTSGDLYEQYF. CDR3 coding DNA: TGTGCCACCAGCAGAGATCTCAGGCAGGGCACTAGCGGAGACCTCTACGAGCAGTACTTC.

This clone appeared once. The chain uses TRBV27 and TRBJ2-7, with D maybe TRBD1 (6 bases). The CDR3 is made up of 15 amino acids. Germline CDR1 is MNHEY and CDR2 is SMNVEV (reference sequence). Trimming pared 7 bases from V and 2 bases from J, leaving 18 bases between. The CDR3 protein is CASTMRVGGPYEQYF. As DNA, the CDR3 is TGTGCCAGCACCATGAGGGTAGGGGGACCCTACGAGCAGTACTTC.

The chain uses TRBV6-1 and TRBJ1-3, with a possible D match to TRBD1 (5 bases). Trimming stripped 5 bases from V and 0 bases from J, with 11 bases between. Germline V lookup: CDR1 MNHNS, CDR2 SASEGT. This CDR3 spans 15 amino acids. CDR3 in amino acids: CASSLGTSSGNTIYF. The DNA of the CDR3 is TGTGCCAGCAGTCTAGGGACTAGCTCTGGAAACACCATATATTTT.

V is TRBV7-8 and J is TRBJ1-5; D is perhaps TRBD1 (6 bases). V shed 4 bases and J shed 4 bases, with 11 bases lying between them. The CDR3 consists of 14 residues. Germline V gene lookup returns CDR1 SGHVS and CDR2 FQNEAQ. The CDR3 bases are TGTGCCAGCAGCTCCGCAGGGGTGAATCAGCCCCAGCATTTT. Translated: CASSSAGVNQPQHF.